This T cell receptor beta chain derives from a study of graft-versus-host responses after intestinal transplantation (dated by TCRdb to the early 2020s). Regarding the research as a whole: The transplants that recipients received were multivisceral, liver-intestinal, or isolated intestinal. Samples from three later patients were sequenced in-house on an Illumina MiSeq with MiXCR processing rather than by the commercial service. To identify alloreactive clones, pre-transplant mixed lymphocyte reaction products were sequenced and compared with unstimulated pre-transplant donor and recipient T cells. Donor T cell macrochimerism was defined as a peak of at least 4% donor T cells among recipient peripheral blood mononuclear cells. After intestinal transplantation, graft-versus-host and host-versus-graft alloreactive T cell clones in the graft, circulation and bone marrow were tracked using bulk TCR-beta CDR3 sequencing. Anti-thymocyte globulin induction was given to all recipients, followed by maintenance tacrolimus and steroids for approximately three years. Of the 20 to 25 intestinal transplant recipients enrolled in the cohort, one of whom was a retransplant, a few patients without pretransplant specimens were excluded. The study at large found these results: Early after transplant, declines in HvG clones were associated with peak levels of circulating GvH clones. The conclusions were limited by the relatively low number and heterogeneity of the intestinal transplant patients. GvH clones turned up in recipient bone marrow, with some appearing earlier in ileal mucosa or blood, a pattern consistent with an intestinal mucosal origin. High GvH to HvG T cell clonal ratios were observed in the allografts of patients with donor T cell macrochimerism.

In light of the paper, this sample's time point label describes: cells obtained before transplantation from donor or recipient. CD3+CD4+ and CD3+CD8+ populations were FACS-sorted from unstimulated pre-transplant donor and recipient cells taken from spleen or lymph nodes. CDR1 and CDR2 were assigned from the germline V gene (reference sequence) as LNHNV and YYDKDF. Trimming removed 2 bases from V and 3 bases from J, leaving 11 bases between the germline ends. Including the terminal cysteine and phenylalanine, the CDR3 comprises 15 residues. Only CDR3 DNA remains: 45 bases, in frame from the first base. Remarks on this clone: Its antigen target is currently unknown. Base qualities are missing; no much larger clone stands one base away.

Library construction relied on the immunoSEQ multiplex PCR assay. In most patients, genomic DNA was isolated using the Qiagen DNeasy Blood and Tissue Kit and sent frozen to Adaptive Biotechnologies for TCR sequencing. High-throughput TCR-beta CDR3 sequencing of genomic DNA from most patients was performed by Adaptive Biotechnologies. In the original analysis: Adaptive's ImmunoSEQ software supplied the TCR sequencing data for about 18 patients, while MiXCR and VDJtools were used to process a few other patients. To correct CD4 versus CD8 sorting errors, sequences present in both subsets at a frequency ratio below 5:1 were removed. Because the origin of CDR3 nucleotide sequences shared between donor and recipient could not be assigned, those sequences were removed. To be classed as alloreactive, a clone needed at least 2-fold expansion over unstimulated cells and a minimum CFSE-low frequency of 0.002% (template counts) or 0.001% (read counts). Clones detected in sequenced pre-transplant spleen, lymph node, or MLR CFSE-low populations of the donor or recipient were defined as mappable. The cumulative frequency of alloreactive clones was calculated as a percentage of all sequences, weighted by copy number. This immuneACCESS table, as held by TCRdb, lists in-frame sequences with V and J called but not all clones. Of the missing ones, under half trace to an unresolved V gene in checked studies; the others have no known cause. That table is the source of V, J and clone size, and D and trimming were worked out from the DNA. The sample table shows some 140,000 clones, and 85% to 95% are seen once. The top ten constitute over 0.15% of the sample.

This TCR came from a human donor who received an intestinal transplant. The chain joins TRBV15 to TRBJ2-1, with a weak D call of TRBD1 (5 bases match). The starting material was unstimulated CD4+ T cells sorted from spleen or lymph node cells, obtained before intestinal transplant. The CDR3 protein: CATSRTTGHYNEQFF. At the DNA level, the sequence is TGTGCCACCAGCAGAACTACCGGACACTACAATGAGCAGTTCTTC.